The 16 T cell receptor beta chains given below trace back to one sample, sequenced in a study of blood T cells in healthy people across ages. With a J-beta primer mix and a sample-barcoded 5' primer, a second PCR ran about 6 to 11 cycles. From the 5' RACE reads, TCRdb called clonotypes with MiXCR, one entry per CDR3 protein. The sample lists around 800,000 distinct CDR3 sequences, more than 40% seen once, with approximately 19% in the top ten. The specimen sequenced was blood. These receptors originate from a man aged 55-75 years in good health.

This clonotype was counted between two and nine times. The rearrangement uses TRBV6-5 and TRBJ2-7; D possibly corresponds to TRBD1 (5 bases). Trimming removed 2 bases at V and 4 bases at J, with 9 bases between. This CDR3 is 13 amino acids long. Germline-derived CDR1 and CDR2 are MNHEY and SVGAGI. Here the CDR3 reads CASSYGHTYEQYF. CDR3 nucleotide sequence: TGTGCCAGCAGTTACGGACATACGTACGAGCAGTACTTC.

CDR3 protein: CAGGAGVYEQYF. CDR3 sequence (DNA): TGTGCCGGGGGGGCGGGAGTATACGAGCAGTACTTC. V and J are TRBV12-3 or TRBV12-4 and TRBJ2-7, with D possibly TRBD2 on 7 matching bases. The CDR3 covers 12 residues. V shed 11 bases and J shed 4 bases, with 15 bases lying between them.

This chain's CDR3 is CASSPSTSGGFEQYF. CDR3 nucleotide sequence: TGCGCCAGCAGCCCATCGACTAGCGGGGGATTCGAGCAGTACTTC. The rearrangement links TRBV4-3 to TRBJ2-7, with 12 bases that match TRBD2. The CDR3 is 15 amino acids. The V segment lost 4 bases and the J segment 6 bases; nucleotides outside the gene matches: 7. Per the germline V gene, CDR1 is LGHNA and CDR2 is YSLEER.

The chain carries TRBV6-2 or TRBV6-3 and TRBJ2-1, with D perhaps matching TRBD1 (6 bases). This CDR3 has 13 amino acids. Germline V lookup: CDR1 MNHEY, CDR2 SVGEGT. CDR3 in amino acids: CAGGSRSYNEQFF. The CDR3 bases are TGTGCAGGGGGTAGCAGGTCCTACAATGAGCAGTTCTTC.

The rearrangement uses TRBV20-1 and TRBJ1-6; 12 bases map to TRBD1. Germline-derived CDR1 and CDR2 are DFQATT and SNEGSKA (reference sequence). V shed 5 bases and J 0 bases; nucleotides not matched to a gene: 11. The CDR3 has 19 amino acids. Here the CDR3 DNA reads TGCAGTGCTCCCGCGGTGGGACAGGGGGCCGGCTCCTATAATTCACCCCTCCACTTT. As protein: CSAPAVGQGAGSYNSPLHF.

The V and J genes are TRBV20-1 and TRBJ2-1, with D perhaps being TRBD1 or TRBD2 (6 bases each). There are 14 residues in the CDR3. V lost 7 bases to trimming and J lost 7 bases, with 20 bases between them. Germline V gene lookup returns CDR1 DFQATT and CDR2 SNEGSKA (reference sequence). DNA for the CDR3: TGCAGTGGGGACTGGGGGGCCAGCCGGAATGAGCAGTTCTTC. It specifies CSGDWGASRNEQFF.

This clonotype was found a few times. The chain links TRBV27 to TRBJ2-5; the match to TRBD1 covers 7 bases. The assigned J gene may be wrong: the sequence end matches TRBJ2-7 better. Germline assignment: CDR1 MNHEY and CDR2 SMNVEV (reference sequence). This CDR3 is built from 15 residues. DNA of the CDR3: TGTGCCAGCAGTTTGAGTTACGGACAGGACGACGAGCAGTACTTC. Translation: CASSLSYGQDDEQYF.

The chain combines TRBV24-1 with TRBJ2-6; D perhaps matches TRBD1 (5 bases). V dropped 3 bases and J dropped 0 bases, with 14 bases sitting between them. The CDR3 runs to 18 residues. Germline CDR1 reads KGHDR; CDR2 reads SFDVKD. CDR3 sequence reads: CATSDTPTVGSGANVLTF. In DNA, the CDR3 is TGTGCCACCAGTGATACTCCGACAGTCGGCTCTGGGGCCAACGTCCTGACTTTC.

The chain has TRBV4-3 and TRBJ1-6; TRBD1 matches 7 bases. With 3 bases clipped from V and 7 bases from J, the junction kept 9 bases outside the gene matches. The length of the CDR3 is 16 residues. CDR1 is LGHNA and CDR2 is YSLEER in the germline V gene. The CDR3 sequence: CASSHLNRGGNSPLHF. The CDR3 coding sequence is TGCGCCAGCAGCCACTTAAACAGGGGAGGGAATTCACCCCTCCACTTT.

CDR3 DNA sequence: TGCAGTGCTAGAGAGGCGTCCCTGGGGGATGAGCAGTTCTTC. Encoded protein: CSAREASLGDEQFF. This chain joins TRBV20-1 and TRBJ2-1; D may be TRBD1 or TRBD2 (5 bases each). The CDR3 is 14 residues long. V was cut by 0 bases and J by 8 bases, with 14 bases left in between. Germline V gives CDR1 DFQATT, CDR2 SNEGSKA (reference sequence).

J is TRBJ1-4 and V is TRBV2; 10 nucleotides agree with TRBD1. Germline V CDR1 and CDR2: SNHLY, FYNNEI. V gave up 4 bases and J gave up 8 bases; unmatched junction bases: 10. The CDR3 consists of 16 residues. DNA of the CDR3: TGTGCCAGCAGTGGATTTGGGACAGGGGATGGAGAAAAACTGTTTTTT. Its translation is CASSGFGTGDGEKLFF.

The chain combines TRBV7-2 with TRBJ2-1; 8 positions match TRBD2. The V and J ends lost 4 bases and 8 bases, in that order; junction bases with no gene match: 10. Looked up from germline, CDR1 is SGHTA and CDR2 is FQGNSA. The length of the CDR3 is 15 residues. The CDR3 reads CASSSGTRSFDEQFF. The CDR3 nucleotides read TGTGCCAGCAGCTCCGGGACTAGGTCGTTCGATGAGCAGTTCTTC.

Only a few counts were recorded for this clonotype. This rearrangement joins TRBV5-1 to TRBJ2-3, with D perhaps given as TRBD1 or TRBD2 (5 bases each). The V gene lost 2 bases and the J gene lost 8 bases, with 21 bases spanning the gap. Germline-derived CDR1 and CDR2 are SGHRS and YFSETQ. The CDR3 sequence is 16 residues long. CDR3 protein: CASSFSPTPAGGTQYF. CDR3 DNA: TGCGCCAGCAGCTTCTCCCCGACCCCGGCTGGGGGTACGCAGTATTTT. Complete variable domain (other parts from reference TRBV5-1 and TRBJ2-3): KAGVTQTPRYLIKTRGQQVTLSCSPISGHRSVSWYQQTPGQGLQFLFEYFSETQRNKGNFPGRFSGRQFSNSRSEMNVSTLELGDSALYLCASSFSPTPAGGTQYFGPGTRLTVL.

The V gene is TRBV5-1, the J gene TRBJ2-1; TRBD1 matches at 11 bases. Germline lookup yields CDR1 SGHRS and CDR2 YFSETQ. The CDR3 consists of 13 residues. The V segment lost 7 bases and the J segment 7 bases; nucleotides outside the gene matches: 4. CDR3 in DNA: TGCGCCAGCCGAGGGACAGGGGGGAATGAGCAGTTCTTC. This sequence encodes CASRGTGGNEQFF.

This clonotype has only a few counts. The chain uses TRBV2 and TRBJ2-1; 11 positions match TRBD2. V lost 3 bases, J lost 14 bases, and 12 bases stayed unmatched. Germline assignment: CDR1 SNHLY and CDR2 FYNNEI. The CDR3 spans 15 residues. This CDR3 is CASSESVAGGQGKFF. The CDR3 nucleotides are TGTGCCAGCAGTGAGTCGGTAGCGGGGGGGCAGGGCAAGTTCTTC. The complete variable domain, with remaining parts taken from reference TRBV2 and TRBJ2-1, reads EPEVTQTPSHQVTQMGQEVILRCVPISNHLYFYWYRQILGQKVEFLVSFYNNEISEKSEIFDDQFSVERPDGSNFTLKIRSTKLEDSAMYFCASSESVAGGQGKFFGPGTRLTVL.

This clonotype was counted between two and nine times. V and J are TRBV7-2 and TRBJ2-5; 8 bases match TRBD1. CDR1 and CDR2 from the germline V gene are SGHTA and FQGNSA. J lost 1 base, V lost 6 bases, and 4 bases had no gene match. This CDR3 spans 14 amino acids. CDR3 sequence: CASRLTGGQETQYF. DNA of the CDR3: TGTGCCAGCAGGTTAACAGGGGGCCAAGAGACCCAGTACTTC.